The rows below give T cell receptor beta chains drawn from one sample of a study of cytomegalovirus exposure and HLA in healthy donors. The method was immunoSEQ multiplex PCR; TCRdb's version includes in-frame clones alone and lacks a portion of them. The repertoire holds about 98,000 clones, with less than 85% as singletons. Source material: PBMCs. The receptors stem from a male donor in good health and CMV-seronegative. CDR3s include the opening cysteine and the closing phenylalanine or tryptophan. The D gene is left open where the match is weak. The size entry is marked missing in some rows and otherwise reads once, few, many or a size class.

v_call	d_call	clone_size	j_call	cdr3_nt	cdr3_aa
TRBV28	.	few	TRBJ1-2	TGTGCCAGCAGTCCACCCCTCATAACCGGTGGCTACACCTTC	CASSPPLITGGYTF
TRBV9	TRBD2	.	TRBJ2-7	TGTGCCAGCAGCGTATTGGGGGGGGAAGGCGGCGAGCAGTACTTC	CASSVLGGEGGEQYF
TRBV5-1	TRBD1	.	TRBJ1-1	TGCGCCAGCAGCTTGGTTGCAGGGGGTCGTACTGAAGCTTTCTTT	CASSLVAGGRTEAFF
TRBV7-8	TRBD2	.	TRBJ2-5	TGTGCCAGCAGCCGGGGACTAGCAGAACAAGAGACCCAGTACTTC	CASSRGLAEQETQYF
TRBV2	TRBD1	once	TRBJ2-5	TGTGCCAGCAACCTGGACAGGGGGCTAGAGACCCAGTACTTC	CASNLDRGLETQYF
TRBV11-1	TRBD2	.	TRBJ2-1	TGTGCCAGCAGCCCTAGCGGGAGGGGCGACAATGAGCAGTTCTTC	CASSPSGRGDNEQFF
TRBV5-4	TRBD1	.	TRBJ1-2	TGTGCCAGCAGCTTACGGGACAGAAACTATGGCTACACCTTC	CASSLRDRNYGYTF
TRBV4-3	.	many	TRBJ1-2	TGCGCCAGCAGCCAAGATTGGGGGGACTCTAACTATGGCTACACCTTC	CASSQDWGDSNYGYTF
TRBV10-3	TRBD2	.	TRBJ2-7	TGTGCCATCAGTGAGTCGTCCCTGACTAGCGGGAGATCCTACGAGCAGTACTTC	CAISESSLTSGRSYEQYF
TRBV29-1	.	.	TRBJ1-1	TGCAGCGTTGGAAAGGGAGGGCGGAACACTGAAGCTTTCTTT	CSVGKGGRNTEAFF
TRBV25-1	.	few	TRBJ2-6	TGTGCCAGCAGTGAATTCCAGGCTGGGGCCAACGTCCTGACTTTC	CASSEFQAGANVLTF
TRBV5-5	TRBD1	.	TRBJ1-1	TGTGCCAGCAGCTTGCGGCAGGGGGCCACTGAAGCTTTCTTT	CASSLRQGATEAFF
TRBV25-1	TRBD1	.	TRBJ2-1	TGTGCCAGCAGTGGTGGACAGGAAAGTGTCTTC	CASSGGQESVF
TRBV18	.	.	TRBJ1-4	TGTGCCAGCTCACCAGGGGGCCGCGAGCTGTTTTTT	CASSPGGRELFF
TRBV5-4	.	.	TRBJ2-3	TGTGCCAGCAGCCCAAACTTGGATACGCAGTATTTT	CASSPNLDTQYF
TRBV6-5	.	.	TRBJ1-1	TGTGCCAGCAGCGGCGGACAGTACCTCAAAGCTTTCTTT	CASSGGQYLKAFF
TRBV28	.	.	TRBJ2-7	TGTGCCGGCAGTTTCCAGGGATCCTTCTACGAGCAGTACTTC	CAGSFQGSFYEQYF
TRBV5-8	TRBD1	.	TRBJ1-4	TGTGCCAGCAGCTTGGCCGCAGGGGGCTACGAAAAACTGTTTTTT	CASSLAAGGYEKLFF
TRBV30	.	.	TRBJ2-2	TGTGCCTGGAGTGTAACGGGACACGTGAACACCGGGGAGCTGTTTTTT	CAWSVTGHVNTGELFF
TRBV7-9	.	few	TRBJ2-1	TGTGCCAGCAGCTTACCTAATCGGGAGCAGTTCTTC	CASSLPNREQFF
TRBV2	TRBD2	.	TRBJ2-1	TGTGCCAGTAGGCGGGAGGGGGGATACAATGAGCAGTTCTTC	CASRREGGYNEQFF
TRBV7-8	.	.	TRBJ1-5	TGTGCCAGCGCATACTCGCGGAGGCCCCTTAATAGCAATCAGCCCCAGCATTTT	CASAYSRRPLNSNQPQHF
TRBV6-6	.	few	TRBJ2-5	TGTGCCAGCAGTTACTCGCAGGTAGGAGAGACCCAGTACTTC	CASSYSQVGETQYF
TRBV27	.	.	TRBJ1-1	TGTGCCAGCAGTTTATCGGGGACTCAAAAGAACACTGAAGCTTTCTTT	CASSLSGTQKNTEAFF
TRBV9	TRBD1	.	TRBJ1-2	TGTGCCAGCAGGGGACAGAATAACTATGGCTACACCTTC	CASRGQNNYGYTF
TRBV9	TRBD1	.	TRBJ1-1	TGTGCCAGCAGCGTAGATCAGGGGGACACTGAAGCTTTCTTT	CASSVDQGDTEAFF